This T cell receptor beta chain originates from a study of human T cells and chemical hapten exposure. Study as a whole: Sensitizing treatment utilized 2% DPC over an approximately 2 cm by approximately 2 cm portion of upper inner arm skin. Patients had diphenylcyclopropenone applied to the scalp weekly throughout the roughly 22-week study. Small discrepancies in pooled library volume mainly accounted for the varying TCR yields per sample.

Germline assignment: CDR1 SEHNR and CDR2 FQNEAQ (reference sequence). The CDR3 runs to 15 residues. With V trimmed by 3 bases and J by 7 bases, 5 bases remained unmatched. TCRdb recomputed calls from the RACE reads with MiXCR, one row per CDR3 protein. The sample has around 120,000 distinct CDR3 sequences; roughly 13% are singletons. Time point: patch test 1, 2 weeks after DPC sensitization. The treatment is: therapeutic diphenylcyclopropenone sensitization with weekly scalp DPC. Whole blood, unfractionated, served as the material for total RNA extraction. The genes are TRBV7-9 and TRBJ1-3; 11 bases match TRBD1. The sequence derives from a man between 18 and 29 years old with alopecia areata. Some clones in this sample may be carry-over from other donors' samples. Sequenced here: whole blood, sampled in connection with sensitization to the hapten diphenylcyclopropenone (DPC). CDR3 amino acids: CASSFGTGGSNTIYF. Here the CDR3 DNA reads TGTGCCAGCAGCTTCGGGACAGGGGGATCGAACACCATATATTTT.